This T cell receptor (beta chain) came from a study of cytomegalovirus exposure and HLA in healthy donors. Germline CDR1 and CDR2: SGHRS and YFSETQ. The ends were cut back, 0 bases at V and 0 bases at J, with 7 bases in the middle. This CDR3 is 14 amino acids long. The PCR made use of 60 Vbeta and 13 Jbeta primers. TCRdb's copy holds only in-frame clones and misses some; the assay was immunoSEQ multiplex PCR. Of roughly 160,000 clones listed, approximately 82% are singletons. The sequence was collected from a woman aged 40 to 55 in good health and CMV-seropositive. The rearrangement joins TRBV5-1 to TRBJ2-7, with D possibly being TRBD2 (5 bases). The sample comprised PBMCs. CDR3 nucleotides: TGCGCCAGCAGCTTGGGTCGGGACTCCTACGAGCAGTACTTC. As protein: CASSLGRDSYEQYF.